These T cell receptor beta chains were read from a single sample in a study of CD8+ T cells in alopecia areata. Sequenced by immunoSEQ multiplex PCR; TCRdb stores in-frame clones only, minus some. The sample holds around 120,000 clones, 35% to 45% seen once. The sequenced material came from CD4+ T cells sorted from blood. Receptors were obtained from a human donor with alopecia areata. The CDR3 runs from the conserved cysteine through the conserved F or W. D genes are given only for firm matches. Clone size is stated in some rows and not others, as once, few, many or a class when expanded.

>-|TRBJ1-1|-|TRBV7-9
TGTGCCAGCAGCTTAGGGACAGCGAACACTGAAGCTTTCTTT
CASSLGTANTEAFF
>-|TRBJ1-1|-|TRBV30
TGTGCCTGGAGCGGGGGGCCAGGCGTTGAAGCTTTCTTT
CAWSGGPGVEAFF
>-|TRBJ2-7|once|TRBV30
TGTGCCTGGAGTTTAGGTGGAAGCTACGAGCAGTACTTC
CAWSLGGSYEQYF
>-|TRBJ2-3|few|TRBV15
TGTGCCACCAGCCTCCTAGCGATGGGGGCAGATACGCAGTATTTT
CATSLLAMGADTQYF
>-|TRBJ2-5|-|TRBV10-3
TGTGCCATCAGTGCGGAGTTGGGAGAGACCCAGTACTTC
CAISAELGETQYF
>-|TRBJ2-7|-|TRBV29-1
TGCAGCGTTGCCCTCGGGCTCAACGAGCAGTACTTC
CSVALGLNEQYF
>-|TRBJ1-2|-|TRBV6-5
TGTGCCAGCAGCCGAAGCAGACAGCGGTGGGGCGGCTACACCTTC
CASSRSRQRWGGYTF
>-|TRBJ2-7|-|TRBV2
TGTGCCAGCAGTGATGGGCCGGCAGGGGTGGCCGAGCAGTACTTC
CASSDGPAGVAEQYF
>-|TRBJ1-1|-|TRBV5-1
TGCGCCAGCAGCTTGAGGATGGGCAGGGGCACTGAAGCTTTCTTT
CASSLRMGRGTEAFF
>-|TRBJ2-7|-|TRBV9
TGTGCCAGCAGCGTAGGACAGCCTCGGGACCCCGAGATGTACTTC
CASSVGQPRDPEMYF
>TRBD1|TRBJ2-5|-|TRBV5-1
TGCGCCAGCAGCTTAGGGGGCGCCAGTCGAGCAGAGACCCAGTACTTC
CASSLGGASRAETQYF
>-|TRBJ1-1|few|TRBV29-1
TGCAGCGGCGACAAAGAGGGGTCTTTATATCCTGAAGCTTTCTTT
CSGDKEGSLYPEAFF
>-|TRBJ1-1|-|TRBV30
TGTGCCTGGAGAGCTACAGGGACCACTGAAGCTTTCTTT
CAWRATGTTEAFF